What follows are 12 T cell receptor beta chains derived from one specimen sequenced in a study of beta chain features in type 1 diabetes. Sequencing targeted expressed TCRB transcripts, as all isolated RNA had been reverse transcribed. Assay: immunoSEQ multiplex PCR; the TCRdb copy retains only in-frame clones and omits some. The sample has just under 150,000 clones, about 10% seen once; the top ten hold under 1.5%. Sequenced sample: naive CD4+ T cells from blood. All receptors derive from a man between 18 and 35 years old in good health.

This chain connects TRBV11-3 to TRBJ2-7; D might be TRBD1 (6 bases). Trimming shortened V by 5 bases and J by 3 bases, and 14 bases separated the two germline ends. Germline V CDR1 and CDR2: SGHNT, YENEEA. The CDR3 has 14 residues. CDR3 region: CASSDHKDSYEQYF. In DNA form, the CDR3 reads TGTGCCAGCAGCGATCATAAGGACAGCTACGAGCAGTACTTC.

The genes are TRBV27 and TRBJ2-5, with 8 bases lining up with TRBD1. Trimming took 2 bases from V and 5 from J; bases not matched to a gene: 4. The CDR3 is 14 amino acids. Germline-derived CDR1 and CDR2 are MNHEY and SMNVEV (reference sequence). The CDR3 coding sequence is TGTGCCAGCAGTTTAGACAGGGGCGGGGAGACCCAGTACTTC. It is translated as CASSLDRGGETQYF.

The V call is TRBV12-5, the J call TRBJ2-3; D possibly corresponds to TRBD2 (5 bases). Germline CDR1 LGHNT, CDR2 FRNRAP. The CDR3 covers 13 residues. Trimming took 0 bases from V and 5 from J, leaving 6 bases between them. CDR3 protein: CASGLVGRDTQYF. In nucleotides, the CDR3 is TGTGCTAGTGGTTTGGTGGGGAGAGATACGCAGTATTTT.

The chain employs TRBV5-4 and TRBJ2-5, with D possibly being TRBD2 (5 bases). V was clipped by 0 bases and J by 5 bases, with 8 bases between them. CDR1 and CDR2 from the germline V gene are SGHNT and YYREEE (reference sequence). The CDR3 is made up of 13 amino acids. The CDR3 spells CASSLVATETQYF. For the CDR3, the DNA is TGTGCCAGCAGCTTGGTAGCGACGGAGACCCAGTACTTC.

This chain joins TRBV19 and TRBJ2-3; possibly TRBD1 for D (6 bases). Germline V CDR1 and CDR2: LNHDA, SQIVND (reference sequence). This CDR3 has 14 amino acids. Trimming took 5 bases from V and 1 from J, leaving 10 bases between them. As DNA, the CDR3 is TGTGCCAGTAGTGCTTGGACAGGCACAGATACGCAGTATTTT. This gives the protein CASSAWTGTDTQYF.

This sequence joins TRBV7-6 and TRBJ2-1, with 14 positions matching TRBD2. Germline trimming cut 1 base from V and 2 bases from J; bases unmatched to any gene: 1. This CDR3 comprises 17 residues. CDR1 is SGHVS and CDR2 is FNYEAQ in the germline V gene. As DNA, the CDR3 is TGTGCCAGCAGCTTAGGGGGACTAGCGGGGGCCTACAATGAGCAGTTCTTC. This translates into CASSLGGLAGAYNEQFF.

There are a few counts of this clone. This chain connects TRBV19 to TRBJ1-5, with D uncertain. V lost 7 bases to trimming and J lost 2 bases, with 12 bases between them. This CDR3 contains 14 residues. CDR1 and CDR2 from the germline V gene are LNHDA and SQIVND (reference sequence). In nucleotides, the CDR3 is TGTGCCAGTACCCCGGGGTTAGGCAATCAGCCCCAGCATTTT. It codes for CASTPGLGNQPQHF.

This clone was observed a few times. This chain links TRBV7-2 with TRBJ2-6; 9 nucleotides line up with TRBD2. This CDR3 spans 16 amino acids. Germline V gene lookup returns CDR1 SGHTA and CDR2 FQGNSA. V trimming: 3 bases; J trimming: 4 bases; junction bases outside the gene matches: 4. CDR3 coding DNA: TGTGCCAGCAGCTTGCGGGGGGGTTCCGGGGCCAACGTCCTGACTTTC. Translating it yields CASSLRGGSGANVLTF.

The chain uses TRBV10-3 and TRBJ2-1; 8 positions match TRBD2. The germline CDR1 and CDR2 sequences are ENHRY and SYGVKD. The trim removed 5 bases at V and 5 bases at J, leaving 8 bases unmatched. The CDR3 sequence is 15 residues long. The CDR3 bases are TGTGCCATCAGTAAGGCGGGGGGACTAAACAATGAGCAGTTCTTC. It translates to CAISKAGGLNNEQFF.

V gene TRBV18 combines with J gene TRBJ2-3, with 8 bases that match TRBD2. The CDR3 contains 15 residues. J gave up 2 bases and V 2 bases, and 3 bases lay outside the gene matches. Germline V CDR1 and CDR2: KGHSH, LQKENI. The CDR3 DNA sequence: TGTGCCAGCTCACCAAGCGGGGGCCTCACAGATACGCAGTATTTT. This encodes CASSPSGGLTDTQYF. Full variable domain (remainder filled in from reference TRBV18 and TRBJ2-3): NAGVMQNPRHLVRRRGQEARLRCSPMKGHSHVYWYRQLPEEGLKFMVYLQKENIIDESGMPKERFSAEFPKEGPSILRIQQVVRGDSAAYFCASSPSGGLTDTQYFGPGTRLTVL.

This clone has only one observation. The rearrangement uses TRBV11-2 and TRBJ1-2; tentatively, D is TRBD1 (6 bases). CDR3 size: 12 residues. Germline CDR1 reads SGHAT; CDR2 reads FQNNGV. The ends were cut back, 1 base at V and 7 bases at J, with 7 bases in the middle. CDR3 DNA: TGTGCCAGCAGCTTAGGACAGGTTGGCTACACCTTC. Amino acids: CASSLGQVGYTF. The full variable domain, its missing parts supplied by reference TRBV11-2 and TRBJ1-2, is EAGVAQSPRYKIIEKRQSVAFWCNPISGHATLYWYQQILGQGPKLLIQFQNNGVVDDSQLPKDRFSAERLKGVDSTLKIQPAKLEDSAVYLCASSLGQVGYTFGSGTRLTVV.

V usage is TRBV6-5 and J usage is TRBJ1-6; TRBD1 matches 10 bases. Germline CDR1 reads MNHEY; CDR2 reads SVGAGI. The CDR3 has 15 amino acids. The ends lost 4 bases at V and 10 bases at J; junction bases unmatched: 7. The CDR3 sequence is CASSSDRGQWSPLHF. The CDR3 bases are TGTGCCAGCAGTTCTGACAGGGGGCAATGGTCACCCCTCCACTTT.